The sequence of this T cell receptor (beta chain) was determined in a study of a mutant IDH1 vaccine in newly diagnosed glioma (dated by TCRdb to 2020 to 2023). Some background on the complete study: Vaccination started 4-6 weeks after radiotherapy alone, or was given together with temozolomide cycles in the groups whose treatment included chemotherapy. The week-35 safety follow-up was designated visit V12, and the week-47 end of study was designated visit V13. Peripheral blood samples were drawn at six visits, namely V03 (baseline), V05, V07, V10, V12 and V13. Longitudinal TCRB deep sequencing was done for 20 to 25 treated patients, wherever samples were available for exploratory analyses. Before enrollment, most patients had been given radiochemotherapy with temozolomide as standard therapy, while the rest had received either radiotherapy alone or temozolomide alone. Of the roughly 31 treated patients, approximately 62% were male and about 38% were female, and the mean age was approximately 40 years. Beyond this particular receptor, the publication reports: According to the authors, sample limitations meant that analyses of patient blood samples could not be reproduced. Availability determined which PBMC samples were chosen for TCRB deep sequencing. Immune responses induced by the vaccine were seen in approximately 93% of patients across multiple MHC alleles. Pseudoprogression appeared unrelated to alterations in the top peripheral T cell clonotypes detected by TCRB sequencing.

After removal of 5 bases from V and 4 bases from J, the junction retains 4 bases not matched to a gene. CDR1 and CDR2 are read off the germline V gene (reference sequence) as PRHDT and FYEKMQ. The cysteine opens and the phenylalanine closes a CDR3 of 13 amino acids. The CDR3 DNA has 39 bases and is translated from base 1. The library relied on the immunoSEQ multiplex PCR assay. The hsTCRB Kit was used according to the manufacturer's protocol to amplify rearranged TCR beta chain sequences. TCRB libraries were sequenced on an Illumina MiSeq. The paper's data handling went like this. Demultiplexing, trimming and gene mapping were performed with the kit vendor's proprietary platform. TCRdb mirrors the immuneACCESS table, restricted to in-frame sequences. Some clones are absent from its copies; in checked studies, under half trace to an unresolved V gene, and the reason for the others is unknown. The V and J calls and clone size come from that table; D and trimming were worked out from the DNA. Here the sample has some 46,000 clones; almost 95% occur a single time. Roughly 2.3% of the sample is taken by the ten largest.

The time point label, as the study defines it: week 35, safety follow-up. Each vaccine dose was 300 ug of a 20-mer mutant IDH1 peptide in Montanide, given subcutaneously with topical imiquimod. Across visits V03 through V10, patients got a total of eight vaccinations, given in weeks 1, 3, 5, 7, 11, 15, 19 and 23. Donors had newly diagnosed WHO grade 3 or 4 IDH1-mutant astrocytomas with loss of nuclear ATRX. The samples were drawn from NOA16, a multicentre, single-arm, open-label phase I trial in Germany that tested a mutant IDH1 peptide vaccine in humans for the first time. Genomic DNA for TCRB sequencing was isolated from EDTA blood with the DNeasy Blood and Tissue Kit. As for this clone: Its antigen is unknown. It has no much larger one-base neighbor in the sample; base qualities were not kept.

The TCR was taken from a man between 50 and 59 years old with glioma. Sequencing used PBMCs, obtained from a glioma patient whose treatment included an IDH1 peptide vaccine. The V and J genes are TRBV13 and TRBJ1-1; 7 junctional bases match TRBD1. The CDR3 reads CASSPQGGTEAFF. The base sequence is TGTGCCAGCAGCCCTCAGGGGGGCACTGAAGCTTTCTTT.